These 22 T cell receptor beta chains were sequenced from one sample in a study of graft-versus-host responses after intestinal transplantation. Sequencing used immunoSEQ multiplex PCR; TCRdb keeps in-frame clones, though not all of them. Among tens of thousands of clones listed, roughly nine tenths were seen once. Material: PBMCs, obtained around 320 days after intestinal transplant. The receptors were gathered from a human patient who received an intestinal transplant, so some T cells may come from the graft donor.

The V call is TRBV7-8, the J call TRBJ1-1; no definite D call. The CDR3 length is 14 residues. CDR1 and CDR2 from the germline V gene are SGHVS and FQNEAQ. Trimming shortened V by 1 base and J by 3 bases, and 9 bases separated the two germline ends. The CDR3 bases are TGTGCCAGCAGCTTAGTTGGCAGTTACACTGAAGCTTTCTTT. This encodes CASSLVGSYTEAFF.

This rearrangement joins TRBV5-1 to TRBJ2-3; tentative D call: TRBD2 (6 bases). The CDR3 has 14 residues. CDR1 is SGHRS, CDR2 YFSETQ, per germline. With 0 bases removed from V and 2 bases from J, the gap between germline ends came to 7 bases. CDR3 nucleotides: TGCGCCAGCAGCTTGGGACTAGTCACAGATACGCAGTATTTT. Translating gives CASSLGLVTDTQYF.

This clone has just a few counts. The V gene is TRBV7-2, the J gene TRBJ2-1, with 9 bases identical to TRBD2. Germline CDR1 is SGHTA and CDR2 is FQGNSA. V lost 1 base and J lost 9; bases outside the gene matches: 7. The CDR3 length is 15 residues. The CDR3 DNA reads TGTGCCAGCAGCTTAGGGCGGGGGGGCGAAGTTGAGCAGTTCTTC. Amino acid sequence: CASSLGRGGEVEQFF.

CDR3 protein: CASSHRHGSNYGYTF. The CDR3 nucleotides are TGCGCCAGCAGCCACAGACACGGTTCTAACTATGGCTACACCTTC. The V call is TRBV4-1, the J call TRBJ1-2; D is undetermined. CDR3 length equals 15 residues. Trimming pared 3 bases from V and 0 bases from J, leaving 11 bases between. Germline V gene data show CDR1 as MGHRA and CDR2 as YSYEKL.

The chain joins TRBV28 to TRBJ2-7; D may be TRBD1 (6 bases). The length of the CDR3 is 13 residues. V was clipped by 2 bases and J by 4 bases, with 9 bases between them. Germline V CDR1 and CDR2: MDHEN, SYDVKM. The CDR3 nucleotides read TGTGCCAGCAGTTTAACCAGGGGTTACGAGCAGTACTTC. Its translation is CASSLTRGYEQYF. The complete variable domain, with remaining parts taken from reference TRBV28 and TRBJ2-7, reads DVKVTQSSRYLVKRTGEKVFLECVQDMDHENMFWYRQDPGLGLRLIYFSYDVKMKEKGDIPEGYSVSREKKERFSLILESASTNQTSMYLCASSLTRGYEQYFGPGTRLTVT.

The chain recombines TRBV9 with TRBJ2-3; a possible D gene is TRBD2 (6 bases). V was clipped by 0 bases and J by 4 bases, with 21 bases between them. Germline loops: CDR1 SGDLS, CDR2 YYNGEE. This CDR3 has 18 amino acids. CDR3 bases: TGTGCCAGCAGCGTAGCTATAGCGGACCCGACTAGGGCAGATACGCAGTATTTT. Residues: CASSVAIADPTRADTQYF.

The V and J genes are TRBV4-1 and TRBJ2-3; no clear D gene. Germline CDR1 is MGHRA and CDR2 is YSYEKL. Trimming removed 0 bases from V and 9 bases from J, with 10 bases in between. The CDR3 extends over 13 amino acids. The CDR3 reads CASSQDQLGTQYF. CDR3 in DNA: TGCGCCAGCAGCCAAGATCAGCTAGGAACGCAGTATTTT.

The V gene is TRBV6-1, the J gene TRBJ2-1; D is unclear. V dropped 8 bases and J dropped 9 bases, with 14 bases sitting between them. Germline assignment: CDR1 MNHNS and CDR2 SASEGT. The CDR3 extends over 12 amino acids. Written as DNA, the CDR3 is TGTGCCAGCGCTAAGGGTCCGGGTGAGCAGTTCTTC. Its protein product is CASAKGPGEQFF.

V gene TRBV6-5 combines with J gene TRBJ1-4, with 8 bases aligning to TRBD1. The CDR3 is made up of 16 amino acids. The V and J ends lost 2 bases and 2 bases, in that order; junction bases with no gene match: 4. Germline V gives CDR1 MNHEY, CDR2 SVGAGI. As DNA, the CDR3 is TGTGCCAGCAGTTACCAGGGGGCTGGGACTAATGAAAAACTGTTTTTT. The encoded protein is CASSYQGAGTNEKLFF.

The chain is built from TRBV6-5 and TRBJ1-2; D remains ambiguous. The ends were cut back, 5 bases at V and 4 bases at J, with 14 bases in the middle. In germline, CDR1 is MNHEY, CDR2 SVGAGI. This CDR3 has 14 residues. Here the CDR3 DNA reads TGTGCCAGCAGTGAAAACGGGGTGATCTATGGCTACACCTTC. This gives the protein CASSENGVIYGYTF.

V gene TRBV28 combines with J gene TRBJ2-6; TRBD1 is a possible D gene (6 bases). The ends were cut back, 5 bases at V and 2 bases at J, with 16 bases in the middle. This CDR3 has 17 amino acids. The germline V gene encodes CDR1 MDHEN and CDR2 SYDVKM. The CDR3 loop is CASSTIPPGAGANVLTF. The CDR3, as DNA: TGTGCCAGCAGTACGATCCCGCCAGGGGCTGGGGCCAACGTCCTGACTTTC.

The chain links TRBV28 to TRBJ2-1; TRBD1 agrees at 9 bases. V gave up 11 bases and J gave up 8 bases; unmatched junction bases: 7. The CDR3 extends over 12 amino acids. From germline, CDR1 is MDHEN and CDR2 SYDVKM. CDR3 in DNA: TGTGCCTCCGGACAGGGGTGGGATGAGCAGTTCTTC. Its protein is CASGQGWDEQFF.

The gene calls are TRBV11-2 and TRBJ1-4, with TRBD1 identical over 7 bases. CDR1 is SGHAT, CDR2 FQNNGV, per germline. The V segment lost 4 bases and the J segment 3 bases; nucleotides outside the gene matches: 8. The length of the CDR3 is 16 residues. CDR3 sequence: CASSSAAGTANEKLFF. CDR3 coding DNA: TGTGCCAGCAGCTCCGCGGCCGGGACAGCTAATGAAAAACTGTTTTTT. Full variable domain (rest looked up from reference TRBV11-2 and TRBJ1-4): EAGVAQSPRYKIIEKRQSVAFWCNPISGHATLYWYQQILGQGPKLLIQFQNNGVVDDSQLPKDRFSAERLKGVDSTLKIQPAKLEDSAVYLCASSSAAGTANEKLFFGSGTQLSVL.

This chain links TRBV5-4 with TRBJ2-7; 7 nucleotides match TRBD2. CDR1 SGHNT and CDR2 YYREEE come from the germline V gene (reference sequence). The length of the CDR3 is 15 residues. The V gene end was trimmed by 4 bases and the J gene end by 0 bases; junction bases not matched to a gene: 7. The CDR3 region has the DNA TGTGCCAGCAGCCCGACGGGGGGACCCTCCTACGAGCAGTACTTC. This sequence encodes CASSPTGGPSYEQYF.

A single count supports this clone. The chain joins TRBV29-1 to TRBJ2-4; 7 nucleotides match TRBD2. The V and J ends lost 3 bases and 0 bases, in that order; junction bases with no gene match: 8. The CDR3 loop spans 16 amino acids. CDR1 SQVTM and CDR2 ANQGSEA come from the germline V gene. CDR3 nucleotide sequence: TGCAGCGTTGAGGGGAGGGAGGGGTTAGCCAAAAACATTCAGTACTTC. The encoded protein is CSVEGREGLAKNIQYF.

The V call is TRBV29-1, the J call TRBJ1-4; perhaps TRBD1 as D (6 bases). The CDR3 covers 12 residues. V lost 7 bases and J 8 bases, leaving 14 bases between the germline ends. Germline lookup yields CDR1 SQVTM and CDR2 ANQGSEA. This chain's CDR3 is CSGGQKGEKLFF. The CDR3, as DNA: TGCAGCGGTGGACAGAAAGGGGAAAAACTGTTTTTT.

The table lists this clone with a few counts. The gene calls are TRBV2 and TRBJ1-2, with D perhaps TRBD1 (6 bases). The CDR3 has 12 residues. Trimming cost V 1 base and J 7 bases, with 7 bases left between them. The germline CDR1 and CDR2 sequences are SNHLY and FYNNEI. This CDR3 reads CASSEDRVGYTF. In DNA, the CDR3 is TGTGCCAGCAGTGAAGACAGGGTTGGCTACACCTTC.

This sequence joins TRBV4-1 and TRBJ1-1; no definite D call. The CDR3 length is 14 residues. From germline, CDR1 is MGHRA and CDR2 YSYEKL. V lost 1 base to trimming and J lost 6 bases, with 12 bases between them. CDR3 nucleotides: TGCGCCAGCAGCCAAGTAGCCCGTAGGTCTGAAGCTTTCTTT. Amino acid sequence: CASSQVARRSEAFF.

The chain has TRBV4-2 and TRBJ2-5; 8 bases line up with TRBD2. The germline gives CDR1 LGHNA, CDR2 YNFKEQ. Trimming took 0 bases from V and 4 from J; bases not matched to a gene: 13. This CDR3 is 18 amino acids long. Here the CDR3 reads CASSQDTGGLRGGETQYF. CDR3 DNA sequence: TGTGCCAGCAGCCAAGATACGGGAGGGCTTCGGGGCGGAGAGACCCAGTACTTC.

The genes are TRBV11-2 and TRBJ2-5; D is uncertain. CDR1 is SGHAT and CDR2 is FQNNGV in the germline V gene. V was shortened by 1 base and J by 0 bases, with 6 bases between the two germline ends. The CDR3 sequence is 14 residues long. The CDR3 DNA reads as TGTGCCAGCAGCTTAGGGTCAGACCAAGAGACCCAGTACTTC. Protein sequence: CASSLGSDQETQYF.

This clone has only a few counts. V and J are TRBV6-5 and TRBJ2-7; TRBD1 matches 10 bases. CDR3 length: 13 residues. The germline CDR1 and CDR2 sequences are MNHEY and SVGAGI. J lost 3 bases, V lost 4 bases, and 0 bases had no gene match. CDR3 residues: CASSWTGGYEQYF. CDR3 DNA sequence: TGTGCCAGCAGTTGGACAGGGGGCTACGAGCAGTACTTC.

The genes are TRBV5-1 and TRBJ2-1, with 7 bases fitting TRBD1. V dropped 3 bases and J dropped 2; count of bases not matched to a gene: 5. The CDR3 spans 15 residues. Germline assignment: CDR1 SGHRS and CDR2 YFSETQ. CDR3 in amino acids: CASSSQGVAYNEQFF. DNA of the CDR3: TGCGCCAGCAGCTCTCAGGGGGTGGCCTACAATGAGCAGTTCTTC.